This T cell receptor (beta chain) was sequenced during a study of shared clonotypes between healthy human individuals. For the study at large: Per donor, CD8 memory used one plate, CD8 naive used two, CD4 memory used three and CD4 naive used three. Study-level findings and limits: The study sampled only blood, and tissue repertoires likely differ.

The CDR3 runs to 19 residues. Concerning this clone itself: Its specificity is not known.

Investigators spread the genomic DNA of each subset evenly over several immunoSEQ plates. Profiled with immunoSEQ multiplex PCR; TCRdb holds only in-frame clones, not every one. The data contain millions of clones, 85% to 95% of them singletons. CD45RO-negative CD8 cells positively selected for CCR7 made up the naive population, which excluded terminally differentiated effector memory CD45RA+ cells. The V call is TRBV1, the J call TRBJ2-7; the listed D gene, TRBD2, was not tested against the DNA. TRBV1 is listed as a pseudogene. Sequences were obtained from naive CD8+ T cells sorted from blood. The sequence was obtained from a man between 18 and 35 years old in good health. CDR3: CTSSQDSTGGRRSSYEQYF. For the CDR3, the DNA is TGCACCAGCAGCCAAGATAGCACCGGAGGCCGACGGAGCTCCTACGAGCAGTACTTC.